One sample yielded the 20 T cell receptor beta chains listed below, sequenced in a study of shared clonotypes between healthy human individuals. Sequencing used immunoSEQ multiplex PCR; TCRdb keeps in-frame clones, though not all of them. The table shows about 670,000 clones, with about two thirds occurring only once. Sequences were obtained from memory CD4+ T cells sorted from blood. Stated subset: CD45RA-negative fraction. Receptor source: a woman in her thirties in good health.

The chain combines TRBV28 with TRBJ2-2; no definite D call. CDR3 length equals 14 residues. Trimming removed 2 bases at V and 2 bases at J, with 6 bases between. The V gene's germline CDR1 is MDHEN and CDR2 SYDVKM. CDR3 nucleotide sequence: TGTGCCAGCAGTTTAATCCACAACACCGGGGAGCTGTTTTTT. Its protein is CASSLIHNTGELFF. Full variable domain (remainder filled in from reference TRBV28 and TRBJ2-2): DVKVTQSSRYLVKRTGEKVFLECVQDMDHENMFWYRQDPGLGLRLIYFSYDVKMKEKGDIPEGYSVSREKKERFSLILESASTNQTSMYLCASSLIHNTGELFFGEGSRLTVL.

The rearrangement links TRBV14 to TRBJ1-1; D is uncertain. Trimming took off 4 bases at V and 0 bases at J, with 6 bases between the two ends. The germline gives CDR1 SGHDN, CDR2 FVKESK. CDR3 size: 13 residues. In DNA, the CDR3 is TGTGCCAGCAGCCTGTTGATGAACACTGAAGCTTTCTTT. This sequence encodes CASSLLMNTEAFF.

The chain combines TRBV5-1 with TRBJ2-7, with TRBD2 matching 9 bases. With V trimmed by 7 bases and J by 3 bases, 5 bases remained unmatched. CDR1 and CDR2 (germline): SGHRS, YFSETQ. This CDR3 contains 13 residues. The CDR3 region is CASGTSGFYEQYF. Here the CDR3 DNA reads TGCGCCAGCGGAACTAGCGGGTTCTACGAGCAGTACTTC.

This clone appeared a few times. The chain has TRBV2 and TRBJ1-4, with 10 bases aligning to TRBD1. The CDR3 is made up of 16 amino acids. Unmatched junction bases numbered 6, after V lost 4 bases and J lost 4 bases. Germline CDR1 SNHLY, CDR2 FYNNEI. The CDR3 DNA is TGTGCCAGCAGTGTGGACAGGGGGTCCGGTAATGAAAAACTGTTTTTT. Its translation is CASSVDRGSGNEKLFF.

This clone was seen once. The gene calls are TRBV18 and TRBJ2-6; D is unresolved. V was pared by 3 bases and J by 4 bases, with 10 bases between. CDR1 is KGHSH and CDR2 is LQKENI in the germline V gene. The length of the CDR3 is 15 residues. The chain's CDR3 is CASSPNYPGANVLTF. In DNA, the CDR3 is TGTGCCAGCTCACCGAACTACCCAGGGGCCAACGTCCTGACTTTC.

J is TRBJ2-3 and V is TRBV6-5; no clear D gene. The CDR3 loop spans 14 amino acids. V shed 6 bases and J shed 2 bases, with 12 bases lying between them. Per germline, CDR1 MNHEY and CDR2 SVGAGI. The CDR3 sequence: CASSTDANTDTQYF. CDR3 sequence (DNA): TGTGCCAGCAGCACAGATGCCAACACAGATACGCAGTATTTT.

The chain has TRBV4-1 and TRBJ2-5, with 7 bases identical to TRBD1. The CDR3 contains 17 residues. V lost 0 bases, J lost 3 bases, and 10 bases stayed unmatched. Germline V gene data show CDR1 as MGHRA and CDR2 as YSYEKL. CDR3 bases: TGCGCCAGCAGCCAAGAGGTGTGGGAGACAGGGAAAGAGACCCAGTACTTC. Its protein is CASSQEVWETGKETQYF.

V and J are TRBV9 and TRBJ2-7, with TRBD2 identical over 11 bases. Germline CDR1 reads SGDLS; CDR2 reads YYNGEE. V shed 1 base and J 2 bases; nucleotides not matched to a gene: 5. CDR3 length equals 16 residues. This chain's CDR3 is CASSVTGTSGAYEQYF. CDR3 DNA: TGTGCCAGCAGCGTAACCGGGACTAGCGGTGCCTACGAGCAGTACTTC.

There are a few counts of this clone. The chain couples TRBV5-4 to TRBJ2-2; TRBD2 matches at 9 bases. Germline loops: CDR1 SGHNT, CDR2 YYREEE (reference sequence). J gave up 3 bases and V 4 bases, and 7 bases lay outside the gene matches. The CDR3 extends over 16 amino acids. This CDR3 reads CASSLWTSAYTGELFF. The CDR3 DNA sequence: TGTGCCAGCAGCCTGTGGACTAGCGCCTACACCGGGGAGCTGTTTTTT.

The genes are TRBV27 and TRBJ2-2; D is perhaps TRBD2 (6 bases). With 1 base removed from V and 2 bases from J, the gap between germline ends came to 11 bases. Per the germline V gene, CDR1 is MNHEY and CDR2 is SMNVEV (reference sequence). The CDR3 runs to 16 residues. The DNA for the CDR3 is TGTGCCAGCAGTTTATTAGCGGTAACAAACACCGGGGAGCTGTTTTTT. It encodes CASSLLAVTNTGELFF.

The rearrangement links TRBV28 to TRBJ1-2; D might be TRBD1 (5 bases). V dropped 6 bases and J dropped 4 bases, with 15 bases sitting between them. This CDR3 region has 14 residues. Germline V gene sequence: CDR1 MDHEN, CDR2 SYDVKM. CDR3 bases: TGTGCCAGCAGCCCTCCTGCCCAGGGCTATGGCTACACCTTC. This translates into CASSPPAQGYGYTF.

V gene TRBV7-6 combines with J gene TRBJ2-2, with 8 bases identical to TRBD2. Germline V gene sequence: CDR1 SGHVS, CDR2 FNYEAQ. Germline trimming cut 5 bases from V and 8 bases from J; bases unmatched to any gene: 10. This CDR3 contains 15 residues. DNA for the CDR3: TGTGCCAGCAGCCCCACTAGCGGACTAGTGGGGGAGCTGTTTTTT. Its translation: CASSPTSGLVGELFF.

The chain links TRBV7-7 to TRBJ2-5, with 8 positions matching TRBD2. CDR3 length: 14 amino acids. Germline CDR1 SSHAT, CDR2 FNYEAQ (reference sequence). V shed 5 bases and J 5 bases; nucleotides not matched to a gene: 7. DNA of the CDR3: TGTGCCAGCAGCCCTGGACTAGCTTTGGAGACCCAGTACTTC. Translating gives CASSPGLALETQYF.

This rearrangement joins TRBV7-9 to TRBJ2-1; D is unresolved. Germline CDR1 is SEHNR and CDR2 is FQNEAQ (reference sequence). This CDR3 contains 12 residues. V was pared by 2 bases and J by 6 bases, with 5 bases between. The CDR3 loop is CASSLTSNEQFF. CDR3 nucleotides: TGTGCCAGCAGCTTAACGTCCAATGAGCAGTTCTTC.

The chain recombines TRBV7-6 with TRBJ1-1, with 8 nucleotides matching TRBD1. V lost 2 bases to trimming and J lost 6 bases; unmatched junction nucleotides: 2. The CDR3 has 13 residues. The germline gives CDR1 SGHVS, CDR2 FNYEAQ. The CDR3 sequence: CASSLRQGSEAFF. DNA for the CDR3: TGTGCCAGCAGCTTAAGACAGGGGTCTGAAGCTTTCTTT.

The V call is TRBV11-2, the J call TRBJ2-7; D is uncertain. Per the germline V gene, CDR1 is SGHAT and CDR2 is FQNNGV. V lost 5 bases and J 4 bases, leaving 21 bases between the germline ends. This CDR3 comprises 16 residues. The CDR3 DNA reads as TGTGCCAGCAGCCCCATTTCTCATTCCGGTGATTACGAGCAGTACTTC. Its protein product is CASSPISHSGDYEQYF.

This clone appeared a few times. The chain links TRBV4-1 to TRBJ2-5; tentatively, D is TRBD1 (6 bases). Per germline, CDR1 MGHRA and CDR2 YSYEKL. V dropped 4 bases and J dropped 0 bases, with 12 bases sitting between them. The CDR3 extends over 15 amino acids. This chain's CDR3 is CASSRTQGNQETQYF. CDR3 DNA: TGCGCCAGCAGCCGTACCCAGGGGAACCAAGAGACCCAGTACTTC.

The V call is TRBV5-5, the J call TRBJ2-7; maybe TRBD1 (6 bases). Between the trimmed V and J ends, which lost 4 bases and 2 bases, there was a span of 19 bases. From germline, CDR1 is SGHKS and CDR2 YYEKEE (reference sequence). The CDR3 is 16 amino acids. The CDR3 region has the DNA TGTGCCAGCAGCCGAAACACCGGGACACAAACCTACGAGCAGTACTTC. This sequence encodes CASSRNTGTQTYEQYF.

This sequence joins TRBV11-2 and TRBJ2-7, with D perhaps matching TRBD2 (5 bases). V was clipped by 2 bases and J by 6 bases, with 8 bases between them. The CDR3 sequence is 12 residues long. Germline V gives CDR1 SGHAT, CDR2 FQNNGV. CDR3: CASSLSGLEQYF. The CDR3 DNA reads TGTGCCAGCAGCTTAAGCGGTCTCGAGCAGTACTTC.

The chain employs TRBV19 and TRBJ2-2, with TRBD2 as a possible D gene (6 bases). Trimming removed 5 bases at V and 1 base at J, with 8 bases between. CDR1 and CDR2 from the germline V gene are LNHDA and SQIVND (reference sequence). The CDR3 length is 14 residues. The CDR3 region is CASSRERNTGELFF. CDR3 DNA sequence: TGTGCCAGTAGTCGGGAGCGGAACACCGGGGAGCTGTTTTTT. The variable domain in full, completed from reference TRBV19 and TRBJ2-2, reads DGGITQSPKYLFRKEGQNVTLSCEQNLNHDAMYWYRQDPGQGLRLIYYSQIVNDFQKGDIAEGYSVSREKKESFPLTVTSAQKNPTAFYLCASSRERNTGELFFGEGSRLTVL.